This T cell receptor (beta chain) is drawn from a study of T cells after yellow fever vaccination. Each CDR3 protein gets one entry after TCRdb re-called the 5' RACE reads with MiXCR. Here the sample spans about 160,000 distinct CDR3 sequences, about a tenth being singletons. There are many counts of this clonotype. CDR3 size: 12 residues. Germline CDR1 SGHRS, CDR2 YFSETQ. V was shortened by 0 bases and J by 4 bases, with 3 bases between the two germline ends. The V gene is TRBV5-1, the J gene TRBJ2-3, with D uncertain. The sequences come from CD8+ T cells sorted from PBMCs, collected 45 days after the yellow fever booster vaccination. The sequence derives from a man between 18 and 35 years old who received the YFV17D yellow fever vaccine. The CDR3 DNA reads as TGCGCCAGCAGCTTGGAGGCAGATACGCAGTATTTT. Translation: CASSLEADTQYF.